This T cell receptor beta chain was recorded in a study of blood T cell repertoires in COVID-19 (dated by TCRdb to the early 2020s). Turning to the overall study: Samples covering the acute and convalescent phases of COVID-19 were provided by collaborators in the United States, Italy and Spain. The material from the prospective study consisted of cDNA or gDNA derived from T cells, B-cell-depleted T cells, or PBMCs. Subjects who had been exposed to COVID-19, were actively infected with it, or had recovered from it provided the deeply sampled blood TCRbeta repertoires that made up the dataset. The repertoires were released in a freely available public database intended as a resource for research on the immune response to SARS-CoV-2. The samples were drawn from the first 160 participants of the ongoing ImmuneRACE study and from 950 to 1,500 subjects provided by 6 global collaborators. The sample metadata nearly always contained a de-identified subject ID, COVID-19 status, age in years and sex. Where available, HLA class I and class II types were obtained from metadata supplied by the sample provider rather than from assay-based typing.

V is trimmed back by 3 bases and J by 0 bases, and the junction contains 10 bases that no gene match accounts for. From a lookup of the germline V gene (reference sequence), CDR1 and CDR2 are GTSNPN and SVGIG. From the cysteine through the phenylalanine, the CDR3 covers 18 amino acids. The entry retains the CDR3 DNA only, 54 bases that are in frame from base 1. What the research found in general, with its limitations: The amount of clinical and demographic metadata varied by source and participant and was provided uncurated.

As concerns this clone: Its antigen is still unknown. Per-base qualities were not stored, and no clone one base away is much larger.

TCRbeta CDR3 regions were amplified from genomic DNA by means of the immunoSEQ Assay, a bias-controlled multiplex PCR. The authors' analysis ran thus. Within the assay, amplification of reference gene primers was used to estimate how many nucleated cells each sample contained. To quantify the absolute abundance of each unique TCRbeta CDR3 rearrangement, sequence reads were collapsed and filtered. Productive Simpson clonality was computed per sample as the square root of Simpson's diversity index over productive rearrangements. TCRdb carries this immuneACCESS record with in-frame sequences only. Its versions omit some clonotypes, under half of them owing to an unresolved V gene in the studies checked, with the rest unexplained. V, J and clone size are taken as reported in that table, and D and trimming were inferred from the DNA itself. In this sample the table shows over 400,000 clones, roughly 90% of which occur a single time. In total, the top ten clones hold 1.4% of the sample.

Each collaborating institution followed its own protocols to collect whole blood in K2EDTA tubes. Collaborator samples were shipped for TCRbeta analysis as frozen whole blood, isolated PBMCs, or DNA extracted from either sample type. Sequencing was done on a sample of peripheral blood. The sequence derives from a woman under 40 with active or convalescent COVID-19. The chain is encoded by TRBV30 joined to TRBJ2-7; TRBD2 lines up with 14 middle nucleotides. In nucleotides, the sequence is TGTGCCTGGAGATTAGGACTAGCGGGAGGATTCCTCTCCTACGAGCAGTACTTC. Its protein is CAWRLGLAGGFLSYEQYF.